The 10 T cell receptor beta chains below come from one sample, sequenced in a study of blood T cell repertoires in COVID-19. Clones were sequenced by immunoSEQ multiplex PCR, and TCRdb holds only the in-frame ones, with some missing. The sample gives under 250,000 clones, less than 85% of which show up once; approximately 2.6% is in the top ten. The sequencing input was peripheral blood. The receptors derive from a woman between 65 and 79 years old with active or convalescent COVID-19.

This chain uses TRBV5-1 with TRBJ1-6; D possibly corresponds to TRBD1 (5 bases). The CDR3 consists of 15 residues. Germline loops: CDR1 SGHRS, CDR2 YFSETQ. V was shortened by 1 base and J by 8 bases, with 13 bases between the two germline ends. CDR3 coding DNA: TGCGCCAGCAGCTTGCAAGATTTCAGGGATTCACCCCTCCACTTT. Protein: CASSLQDFRDSPLHF. The whole variable domain, remainder taken from reference TRBV5-1 and TRBJ1-6, is KAGVTQTPRYLIKTRGQQVTLSCSPISGHRSVSWYQQTPGQGLQFLFEYFSETQRNKGNFPGRFSGRQFSNSRSEMNVSTLELGDSALYLCASSLQDFRDSPLHFGNGTRLTVT.

This sequence joins TRBV19 and TRBJ2-1; TRBD2 matches 15 bases. The J segment lost 2 bases and the V segment lost 9 bases, leaving 8 bases of the junction unmatched. CDR1 and CDR2 from the germline V gene are LNHDA and SQIVND (reference sequence). The CDR3 covers 17 residues. The CDR3 region is CASEPRTSGRAYNEQFF. Here the CDR3 DNA reads TGTGCCAGCGAACCGCGGACTAGCGGGAGGGCCTACAATGAGCAGTTCTTC.

The rearrangement joins TRBV7-6 to TRBJ2-3; 8 bases are shared with TRBD1. CDR3 length: 16 amino acids. V trimming: 3 bases; J trimming: 2 bases; junction bases outside the gene matches: 7. Germline CDR1 SGHVS, CDR2 FNYEAQ. Here the CDR3 DNA reads TGTGCCAGCAGCTTGACGGGACAGGCCAACACAGATACGCAGTATTTT. Its translation is CASSLTGQANTDTQYF.

The chain uses TRBV18 and TRBJ2-5, with D hard to call. V shed 0 bases and J shed 4 bases, with 3 bases lying between them. The CDR3 has 12 amino acids. Germline CDR1 reads KGHSH; CDR2 reads LQKENI. CDR3: CASSPPRETQYF. DNA of the CDR3: TGTGCCAGCTCACCACCGCGAGAGACCCAGTACTTC.

The V gene is TRBV28, the J gene TRBJ2-3; tentatively, D is TRBD2 (5 bases). The CDR3 runs to 14 residues. Trimming took 6 bases from V and 1 from J, leaving 11 bases between them. Germline V CDR1 and CDR2: MDHEN, SYDVKM. The CDR3 is CASRGGLRTDTQYF. The CDR3 bases are TGTGCCAGCAGAGGCGGACTGCGCACAGATACGCAGTATTTT.

The J gene is TRBJ2-7, the V gene TRBV4-2; the D is unclear. Germline V CDR1 and CDR2: LGHNA, YNFKEQ. With 0 bases removed from V and 2 bases from J, the gap between germline ends came to 8 bases. The CDR3 runs 14 residues. The CDR3 DNA reads TGTGCCAGCAGCCAAGAACCCCGAGCCTACGAGCAGTACTTC. As protein: CASSQEPRAYEQYF.

V and J are TRBV7-9 and TRBJ2-7; maybe TRBD1 (6 bases). The CDR3 has 16 amino acids. Trimming left V 2 bases short and J 0 bases short, with 14 bases between. Germline V gene sequence: CDR1 SEHNR, CDR2 FQNEAQ (reference sequence). The CDR3 spells CASSLSSGQISYEQYF. As DNA, the CDR3 is TGTGCCAGCAGCTTAAGTTCCGGACAGATCTCCTACGAGCAGTACTTC.

V gene TRBV27 combines with J gene TRBJ1-2, with a tentative D call TRBD1 (6 bases). The CDR3 runs to 15 residues. Germline V gene data show CDR1 as MNHEY and CDR2 as SMNVEV (reference sequence). Trimming left V 6 bases short and J 0 bases short, with 14 bases between. This chain's CDR3 is CASRSGGAANYGYTF. Here the CDR3 DNA reads TGTGCCAGCAGGTCGGGGGGGGCAGCTAACTATGGCTACACCTTC.

The chain links TRBV30 to TRBJ2-7; D may be TRBD2 (5 bases). V was pared by 2 bases and J by 3 bases, with 14 bases between. Germline V CDR1 and CDR2: GTSNPN, SVGIG (reference sequence). The CDR3 contains 14 residues. The CDR3 DNA is TGTGCCTGGAGTCGGGAAACCGACCGCTACGAGCAGTACTTC. Protein sequence: CAWSRETDRYEQYF.

DNA of the CDR3: TGTGCCAGCAACAGGGTTGGGGTTGAAAAACTGTTTTTT. Its protein is CASNRVGVEKLFF. This rearrangement joins TRBV2 to TRBJ1-4, with a possible D match to TRBD1 (6 bases). The CDR3 is made up of 13 amino acids. Germline CDR1 is SNHLY and CDR2 is FYNNEI. Between the trimmed V and J ends, which lost 7 bases and 7 bases, there was a span of 13 bases.